The 10 T cell receptor beta chains presented below share a single source sample, sequenced in a study of graft-versus-host responses after intestinal transplantation. TCRdb's copy holds only in-frame clones and misses some; the assay was immunoSEQ multiplex PCR. There are around 110,000 clones in the sample; around nine tenths occur only once, and roughly 0.2% lies in the top ten. These receptors' antigens are unknown. Sequenced material: unstimulated CD4+ T cells sorted from spleen or lymph node cells, taken before intestinal transplant. The receptor set was obtained from a human donor who received an intestinal transplant.

CDR3 sequence reads: CASSLAQGREKLFF. CDR3 coding DNA: TGTGCCAGCAGCTTAGCGCAAGGGAGGGAAAAACTGTTTTTT. The chain combines TRBV7-9 with TRBJ1-4; unclear D gene. Trimming removed 0 bases at V and 8 bases at J, with 10 bases between. This CDR3 contains 14 residues. CDR1 and CDR2 from the germline V gene are SEHNR and FQNEAQ (reference sequence).

The chain uses TRBV19 and TRBJ2-7; D may be TRBD1 (5 bases). Germline CDR1 and CDR2: LNHDA and SQIVND (reference sequence). V lost 5 bases, J lost 1 base, and 15 bases lay in between. There are 15 residues in the CDR3. As DNA, the CDR3 is TGTGCCAGTAGTGCTCGGTGGGGCCCTTCCTACGAGCAGTACTTC. Translating it yields CASSARWGPSYEQYF.

Written as DNA, the CDR3 is TGTGCCTGGACGAGGGGGCAAGCTGGGGCCAACGTCCTGACTTTC. It codes for CAWTRGQAGANVLTF. The chain uses TRBV30 and TRBJ2-6, with 7 bases fitting TRBD1. This CDR3 region has 15 residues. The germline V gene has CDR1 GTSNPN and CDR2 SVGIG (reference sequence). The ends lost 4 bases at V and 2 bases at J; junction bases unmatched: 5.

The chain employs TRBV5-1 and TRBJ2-1; TRBD2 agrees at 8 bases. The ends lost 7 bases at V and 4 bases at J; junction bases unmatched: 7. Germline V CDR1 and CDR2: SGHRS, YFSETQ. The CDR3 sequence is 14 residues long. The CDR3 DNA sequence: TGCGCCAGCGGGCGTCTAGCGGGTTACAATGAGCAGTTCTTC. Protein: CASGRLAGYNEQFF. Supplemented by reference TRBV5-1 and TRBJ2-1, the full variable domain reads KAGVTQTPRYLIKTRGQQVTLSCSPISGHRSVSWYQQTPGQGLQFLFEYFSETQRNKGNFPGRFSGRQFSNSRSEMNVSTLELGDSALYLCASGRLAGYNEQFFGPGTRLTVL.

The CDR3: CASSLEVAGTQYF. The CDR3 DNA reads TGCGCCAGCAGCTTGGAGGTCGCGGGGACCCAGTACTTC. The V gene is TRBV5-1, the J gene TRBJ2-5, with D possibly TRBD2 on 5 matching bases. Trimming removed 0 bases at V and 7 bases at J, with 10 bases between. This CDR3 is built from 13 residues. Germline CDR1 and CDR2: SGHRS and YFSETQ.

V is TRBV5-5 and J is TRBJ2-5; the D gene is possibly TRBD1 (6 bases). With 4 bases removed from V and 1 base from J, the gap between germline ends came to 17 bases. Germline CDR1 is SGHKS and CDR2 is YYEKEE (reference sequence). The CDR3 is 16 amino acids. The CDR3, as DNA: TGTGCCAGCAGCCGTCCCCCAGGACAGATCCAAGAGACCCAGTACTTC. Its protein is CASSRPPGQIQETQYF.

This clone was detected once. CDR3 in amino acids: CASSLRASGSTDTQYF. CDR3 nucleotides: TGTGCCAGCAGCTTACGAGCTAGCGGAAGCACAGATACGCAGTATTTT. The chain joins TRBV7-9 to TRBJ2-3; 7 bases match TRBD2. The CDR3 runs 16 residues. V was clipped by 2 bases and J by 0 bases; unmatched bases: 5. Germline CDR1 and CDR2: SEHNR and FQNEAQ (reference sequence).

The chain uses TRBV7-9 and TRBJ1-5, with 11 bases fitting TRBD1. The V gene's germline CDR1 is SEHNR and CDR2 FQNEAQ (reference sequence). Trimming removed 3 bases from V and 0 bases from J; junction bases left unmatched: 4. The CDR3 consists of 17 residues. The CDR3 nucleotides are TGTGCCAGCAGCTTGGGACAGGGGGACTATAGCAATCAGCCCCAGCATTTT. Translating gives CASSLGQGDYSNQPQHF. The variable domain in full, completed from reference TRBV7-9 and TRBJ1-5, reads DTGVSQNPRHKITKRGQNVTFRCDPISEHNRLYWYRQTLGQGPEFLTYFQNEAQLEKSRLLSDRFSAERPKGSFSTLEIQRTEQGDSAMYLCASSLGQGDYSNQPQHFGDGTRLSIL.

This clone was detected once. V is TRBV18 and J is TRBJ2-7; possible D gene TRBD2, 5 bases. The germline CDR1 and CDR2 sequences are KGHSH and LQKENI. This CDR3 has 13 amino acids. Trimming took 0 bases from V and 4 from J, leaving 7 bases between them. The chain's CDR3 is CASSPPEDYEQYF. The CDR3 DNA is TGTGCCAGCTCACCACCGGAGGATTACGAGCAGTACTTC.

The chain couples TRBV7-9 to TRBJ1-4; 9 bases match TRBD1. Trimming at V came to 5 bases and at J to 10 bases, leaving 8 bases not matched to a gene. The CDR3 spans 14 residues. CDR1 is SEHNR, CDR2 FQNEAQ, per germline (reference sequence). CDR3 sequence (DNA): TGTGCCAGCAGCCCTGGACAGGGGTTTGGAAAACTGTTTTTT. It is translated as CASSPGQGFGKLFF.